Here is one TCR beta chain with its context. Germline V gene data show CDR1 as MDHEN and CDR2 as SYDVKM. This CDR3 region has 18 residues. V was clipped by 6 bases and J by 0 bases; unmatched bases: 11. In the original analysis: Estimation of nucleated cell counts was performed using reference gene primer amplification. Method: immunoSEQ multiplex PCR; TCRdb's copy keeps in-frame clones and lacks some. Clonal size and the V and J genes are those of that table, whereas D and trimming came from the DNA. Among tens of thousands of clones listed, approximately 83% were seen once. This record comes from a study of blood T cell repertoires in COVID-19. The overall study: Samples taken during acute and convalescent COVID-19 were collected in the United States, Italy and Spain. Sample material is recorded as cDNA or gDNA derived from T cells, B-cell-depleted T cells, or PBMCs.

This chain joins TRBV28 and TRBJ2-1, with 10 bases that match TRBD1. This TCR was recovered from a human donor in a cohort sampled during active COVID-19. Sequenced: peripheral blood. CDR3 DNA: TGTGCCAGCAGAACGACAGGGGGCGGATCCCTCTCCTACAATGAGCAGTTCTTC. Translating it yields CASRTTGGGSLSYNEQFF.